This T cell receptor beta chain was recovered during a study of early T cells in non-severe SARS-CoV-2 infection. Study-level information: Whole-blood bulk RNA, unsorted, was sequenced, and chains were unpaired.

In this sample, this clonotype turned up many times. Antigen specificity is unknown. Individual cDNA molecules were tagged with unique molecular identifiers, the study reported. MiXCR, run by TCRdb on the 5' RACE reads, gives a single entry per CDR3 protein. The table lists roughly 50,000 distinct CDR3 sequences, about 6% of them singletons. Study observations and caveats: CD4 and private specificities were missed by VDJdb matching, which favored anti-spike CD8 responses.

CDR1 and CDR2 from the germline V gene are SQVTM and ANQGSEA. The CDR3 sequence is 14 residues long. The V segment lost 1 base and the J segment 6 bases; nucleotides outside the gene matches: 1. The chain is built from TRBV29-1 and TRBJ2-7; 15 bases align to TRBD2. This clonotype was obtained from an adult who was a healthcare worker with PCR-confirmed SARS-CoV-2 infection or an uninfected control (not recorded which). Sequences were derived from whole blood, sampled at baseline. The CDR3 loop reads CSVEGGLAGGEQYF. The CDR3 DNA reads TGCAGCGTTGAAGGGGGACTAGCGGGAGGCGAGCAGTACTTC.